The 28 T cell receptor beta chains in this list originate from one sample, sequenced in a study of blood T cell repertoires in COVID-19. Sequencing used immunoSEQ multiplex PCR; TCRdb keeps in-frame clones, though not all of them. The sample carries some 180,000 clones, 80% recorded once. Material for sequencing was peripheral blood. These TCRs come from a man between 60 and 70 years old with acute or convalescent COVID-19.

The gene calls are TRBV11-2 and TRBJ2-1; 10 nucleotides line up with TRBD1. Germline CDR1 SGHAT, CDR2 FQNNGV. The CDR3 is 14 residues long. V dropped 5 bases and J dropped 6; count of bases not matched to a gene: 4. The CDR3 region is CASSVGTGANEQFF. The CDR3 nucleotides are TGTGCCAGCAGCGTGGGGACAGGGGCCAATGAGCAGTTCTTC. The full variable domain, rest sourced from reference TRBV11-2 and TRBJ2-1, is EAGVAQSPRYKIIEKRQSVAFWCNPISGHATLYWYQQILGQGPKLLIQFQNNGVVDDSQLPKDRFSAERLKGVDSTLKIQPAKLEDSAVYLCASSVGTGANEQFFGPGTRLTVL.

The gene calls are TRBV18 and TRBJ1-3; maybe TRBD1 (5 bases). This CDR3 region has 16 residues. CDR1 is KGHSH and CDR2 is LQKENI in the germline V gene. Trimming took 2 bases from V and 4 from J, leaving 15 bases between them. The CDR3 loop is CASSPTGPNVGNTIYF. In DNA, the CDR3 is TGTGCCAGCTCACCAACAGGACCGAACGTGGGAAACACCATATATTTT.

The chain recombines TRBV29-1 with TRBJ2-1, with a possible D match to TRBD2 (5 bases). Germline loops: CDR1 SQVTM, CDR2 ANQGSEA. The ends were cut back, 7 bases at V and 7 bases at J, with 20 bases in the middle. The CDR3 spans 14 residues. DNA for the CDR3: TGCAGCGCCGAGGGCGGTATCGGCCAAAATGAGCAGTTCTTC. Translation gives CSAEGGIGQNEQFF.

This chain connects TRBV19 to TRBJ2-3, with 12 bases matching TRBD2. The CDR3 runs 16 residues. Trimming removed 5 bases from V and 5 bases from J; junction bases left unmatched: 8. Germline V gene data show CDR1 as LNHDA and CDR2 as SQIVND (reference sequence). This chain's CDR3 is CASSPSTSGSGDTQYF. Here the CDR3 DNA reads TGTGCCAGTAGTCCGTCGACTAGCGGGAGCGGAGATACGCAGTATTTT.

V and J are TRBV11-2 and TRBJ1-1, with 9 bases aligning to TRBD1. V shed 3 bases, J shed 4 bases, and the junction held 0 bases outside the gene matches. Germline loops: CDR1 SGHAT, CDR2 FQNNGV. This CDR3 is 13 amino acids long. CDR3 region: CASSLDRGTEAFF. As DNA, the CDR3 is TGTGCCAGCAGCTTGGACAGGGGCACTGAAGCTTTCTTT. The complete variable domain, with remaining parts taken from reference TRBV11-2 and TRBJ1-1, reads EAGVAQSPRYKIIEKRQSVAFWCNPISGHATLYWYQQILGQGPKLLIQFQNNGVVDDSQLPKDRFSAERLKGVDSTLKIQPAKLEDSAVYLCASSLDRGTEAFFGQGTRLTVV.

The J gene is TRBJ2-3, the V gene TRBV2, with D possibly matching TRBD1 (5 bases). V lost 1 base to trimming and J lost 0 bases, with 11 bases between them. Germline CDR1 SNHLY, CDR2 FYNNEI. The CDR3 loop spans 16 amino acids. The CDR3 sequence is CASSEGVWGSTDTQYF. CDR3 nucleotides: TGTGCCAGCAGTGAAGGGGTTTGGGGCAGCACAGATACGCAGTATTTT.

This chain connects TRBV12-5 to TRBJ1-6; D is perhaps TRBD1 (5 bases). Trimming removed 1 base at V and 3 bases at J, with 13 bases between. CDR1 is LGHNT, CDR2 FRNRAP, per germline. The CDR3 covers 17 residues. CDR3 loop: CASGLGVGGNYNSPLHF. CDR3 coding DNA: TGTGCTAGTGGTTTGGGCGTCGGGGGGAACTATAATTCACCCCTCCACTTT.

This sequence joins TRBV4-2 and TRBJ2-5; tentative D call: TRBD2 (6 bases). Germline V gene sequence: CDR1 LGHNA, CDR2 YNFKEQ. V lost 1 base and J 5 bases, leaving 14 bases between the germline ends. This CDR3 spans 15 amino acids. The CDR3 sequence is CASSQGTPGAETQYF. The CDR3 coding sequence is TGTGCCAGCAGCCAAGGGACACCGGGAGCTGAGACCCAGTACTTC.

V and J are TRBV7-9 and TRBJ2-3; TRBD1 matches at 9 bases. This CDR3 is 15 amino acids long. Looked up from germline, CDR1 is SEHNR and CDR2 is FQNEAQ (reference sequence). V shed 5 bases, J shed 4 bases, and the junction held 7 bases outside the gene matches. The CDR3 region is CASSGRRTGADTQYF. The CDR3, as DNA: TGTGCCAGCAGCGGACGGAGGACAGGGGCAGATACGCAGTATTTT.

In its sample, this clone was seen a few times. The genes are TRBV27 and TRBJ2-7; 7 nucleotides match TRBD1. The CDR3 has 14 residues. Losses at the gene ends were 7 bases for V and 7 bases for J; bases not matched to a gene: 13. CDR1 is MNHEY, CDR2 SMNVEV, per germline (reference sequence). CDR3 sequence reads: CASNPSGQPLEQYF. In DNA, the CDR3 is TGTGCCAGCAACCCGTCGGGACAGCCTTTGGAGCAGTACTTC.

V usage is TRBV7-2 and J usage is TRBJ2-7; D is unresolved. This CDR3 comprises 13 residues. Germline V gene sequence: CDR1 SGHTA, CDR2 FQGNSA. Trimming shortened V by 3 bases and J by 2 bases, and 8 bases separated the two germline ends. CDR3 nucleotides: TGTGCCAGCAGCTTTCCGGGTCCCTACGAGCAGTACTTC. Encoded protein: CASSFPGPYEQYF.

The chain uses TRBV23-1 and TRBJ1-6; TRBD1 matches 7 bases. TRBV23-1 is an ORF for which the function is uncertain. The CDR3 runs 16 residues. Losses at the gene ends were 5 bases for V and 5 bases for J; bases not matched to a gene: 9. The CDR3 bases are TGCGCCAGCAGTATCCCTCCGGGACAGAATAATTCACCCCTCCACTTT. This translates into CASSIPPGQNNSPLHF.

The chain is built from TRBV6-1 and TRBJ1-3; the D gene is possibly TRBD1 (5 bases). V shed 3 bases and J shed 2 bases, with 11 bases lying between them. The CDR3 has 15 amino acids. Germline V lookup: CDR1 MNHNS, CDR2 SASEGT. In DNA form, the CDR3 reads TGTGCCAGCAGTGATGTCCAGGGAACTGGAAACACCATATATTTT. Protein product: CASSDVQGTGNTIYF.

The gene calls are TRBV4-3 and TRBJ2-3, with TRBD1 identical over 8 bases. The ends lost 0 bases at V and 5 bases at J; junction bases unmatched: 10. The CDR3 spans 17 residues. Germline V CDR1 and CDR2: LGHNA, YSLEER. CDR3 in amino acids: CASSQDGAGGEGDTQYF. In DNA, the CDR3 is TGCGCCAGCAGCCAAGATGGGGCAGGGGGCGAGGGAGATACGCAGTATTTT.

This clone was seen once. The chain uses TRBV6-5 and TRBJ1-5; possibly TRBD1 for D (5 bases). The germline CDR1 and CDR2 sequences are MNHEY and SVGAGI. The CDR3 contains 15 residues. V was cut by 6 bases and J by 7 bases, with 19 bases left in between. Here the CDR3 reads CASSLGGGIGQPQHF. The CDR3 region has the DNA TGTGCCAGCAGCCTCGGGGGGGGGATAGGGCAGCCCCAGCATTTT.

The chain carries TRBV7-2 and TRBJ2-1; D not certain. The CDR3 is 14 residues long. V lost 4 bases and J lost 9, with 16 bases in between. The germline V gene encodes CDR1 SGHTA and CDR2 FQGNSA. In DNA, the CDR3 is TGTGCCAGCAGCTCTGGGCCCCCCTTGGGTGAGCAGTTCTTC. This encodes CASSSGPPLGEQFF.

This clone was recorded once. CDR3 in DNA: TGTGCCACCAGTACCACGACCAAAGGCGGGTTCAATCAGCCCCAGCATTTT. It translates to CATSTTTKGGFNQPQHF. The V gene is TRBV15, the J gene TRBJ1-5; D remains unclear. Per germline, CDR1 LNHNV and CDR2 YYDKDF (reference sequence). V dropped 6 bases and J dropped 3 bases, with 21 bases sitting between them. CDR3 size: 17 residues.

The V call is TRBV6-2 or TRBV6-3, the J call TRBJ2-6; TRBD2 aligns across 14 bases. Unmatched junction bases numbered 6, after V lost 6 bases and J lost 2 bases. CDR1 is MNHEY and CDR2 is SVGEGT in the germline V gene. The CDR3 loop spans 18 amino acids. The CDR3 protein is CASSTRLAGGPGANVLTF. The CDR3 DNA reads TGTGCCAGCAGCACCAGACTAGCGGGGGGGCCTGGGGCCAACGTCCTGACTTTC.

The genes are TRBV19 and TRBJ1-3, with TRBD1 as a possible D gene (5 bases). The germline gives CDR1 LNHDA, CDR2 SQIVND (reference sequence). V was pared by 7 bases and J by 0 bases, with 10 bases between. The CDR3 is made up of 14 amino acids. The CDR3 DNA follows: TGTGCCAGTACACAGGCCAGCTCTGGAAACACCATATATTTT. This translates into CASTQASSGNTIYF.

The chain links TRBV12-3 or TRBV12-4 to TRBJ2-5; D gene uncertain. Trimming shortened V by 5 bases and J by 5 bases, and 12 bases separated the two germline ends. This CDR3 spans 13 amino acids. CDR3 nucleotide sequence: TGTGCCAGCAGTCTAGGTGAGGTGGAGACCCAGTACTTC. Its translation is CASSLGEVETQYF.

This chain links TRBV19 with TRBJ1-2, with 9 bases matching TRBD1. Looked up from germline, CDR1 is LNHDA and CDR2 is SQIVND (reference sequence). With V trimmed by 5 bases and J by 4 bases, 8 bases remained unmatched. This CDR3 comprises 15 residues. CDR3 coding DNA: TGTGCCAGTAGTCTCCTGGACAGGGGTCTCTATGGCTACACCTTC. Its protein product is CASSLLDRGLYGYTF.

The chain carries TRBV5-4 and TRBJ2-1, with TRBD2 identical over 10 bases. This CDR3 contains 15 residues. Germline V gene sequence: CDR1 SGHNT, CDR2 YYREEE (reference sequence). J gave up 4 bases and V 3 bases, and 4 bases lay outside the gene matches. DNA of the CDR3: TGTGCCAGCAGCTCACTAGCGGGGACTTACAATGAGCAGTTCTTC. This sequence encodes CASSSLAGTYNEQFF. Full variable domain (missing parts from reference TRBV5-4 and TRBJ2-1): ETGVTQSPTHLIKTRGQQVTLRCSSQSGHNTVSWYQQALGQGPQFIFQYYREEENGRGNFPPRFSGLQFPNYSSELNVNALELDDSALYLCASSSLAGTYNEQFFGPGTRLTVL.

In DNA, the CDR3 is TGTGCCAGCAGGTCCGGACAGGGGGCTCTCGACGAGCAGTACTTC. Translated, it gives CASRSGQGALDEQYF. The chain uses TRBV7-9 and TRBJ2-7; 11 bases are shared with TRBD1. The germline gives CDR1 SEHNR, CDR2 FQNEAQ (reference sequence). Trimming cost V 6 bases and J 5 bases; bases outside gene matches: 9. The CDR3 has 15 residues.

The rearrangement links TRBV5-6 to TRBJ2-7; D uncertain. Germline values: CDR1 SGHDT, CDR2 YYEEEE. CDR3 length: 13 residues. The ends were cut back, 2 bases at V and 2 bases at J, with 8 bases in the middle. This CDR3 is CASSFLGTYEQYF. The DNA of the CDR3 is TGTGCCAGCAGCTTCCTAGGCACCTACGAGCAGTACTTC.

Regarding this clone: Other DNA variants within this sample encode the same CDR3. The chain carries TRBV9 and TRBJ1-3; tentatively, D is TRBD1 (5 bases). V lost 0 bases, J lost 2 bases, and 9 bases lay in between. CDR3 length equals 15 residues. Germline values: CDR1 SGDLS, CDR2 YYNGEE. The CDR3 sequence: CASSVASGAGNTIYF. CDR3 DNA sequence: TGTGCCAGCAGCGTAGCTTCGGGGGCTGGAAACACCATATATTTT.

The chain uses TRBV29-1 and TRBJ1-1; TRBD1 is a possible D gene (5 bases). This CDR3 contains 13 residues. Trimming shortened V by 3 bases and J by 1 base, and 9 bases separated the two germline ends. Looked up from germline, CDR1 is SQVTM and CDR2 is ANQGSEA. CDR3 DNA sequence: TGCAGCGTTGATCGCGGACAGAACACTGAAGCTTTCTTT. Its translation: CSVDRGQNTEAFF.

The chain employs TRBV4-1 and TRBJ2-1; no firm D call. Trimming took off 4 bases at V and 0 bases at J, with 13 bases between the two ends. Germline V gene lookup returns CDR1 MGHRA and CDR2 YSYEKL. The CDR3 runs 16 residues. CDR3 sequence: CASSLTLASSYNEQFF. The DNA of the CDR3 is TGCGCCAGCAGCCTCACTTTGGCTAGCTCCTACAATGAGCAGTTCTTC.

This clone has only one observation. The chain uses TRBV19 and TRBJ1-1; the D is unclear. Trimming removed 7 bases at V and 11 bases at J, with 17 bases between. CDR1 is LNHDA, CDR2 SQIVND, per germline (reference sequence). CDR3 length: 12 amino acids. The CDR3 here is CASNPRGGTAFF. Written as DNA, the CDR3 is TGTGCCAGTAACCCACGGGGAGGAACGGCTTTCTTT. Full variable domain (rest looked up from reference TRBV19 and TRBJ1-1): DGGITQSPKYLFRKEGQNVTLSCEQNLNHDAMYWYRQDPGQGLRLIYYSQIVNDFQKGDIAEGYSVSREKKESFPLTVTSAQKNPTAFYLCASNPRGGTAFFGQGTRLTVV.